This T cell receptor (beta chain) was obtained from a study of spatial heterogeneity in lung cancer. Study-wide results and caveats: The study found that expanded intratumoral alpha and beta TCR counts tracked tumor mutation counts.

Germline loops: CDR1 MDHEN, CDR2 SYDVKM. The CDR3 has 14 residues. Between the trimmed V and J ends, which lost 6 bases and 8 bases, there was a span of 19 bases. A single record per CDR3 protein comes from TCRdb applying MiXCR to the 5' RACE reads. The repertoire holds around 20,000 distinct CDR3 sequences, with around 5.5% as singletons. By its share, this clonotype is medium-sized. Its matching antigen is unknown. The library was prepared for alpha chains; this beta chain is a stray read, so its frequency means little. The time point denotes: sample taken at primary tumor resection. The donor population consisted of about 75 patients with untreated, early-stage non-small cell lung cancer. Unsorted tumor, nontumor lung tissue or cryopreserved PBMC supplied the whole RNA.

Sequences were derived from lung tumor tissue, sampled at surgery. This rearrangement joins TRBV28 to TRBJ2-5; weak D call: TRBD2 (5 bases). The TCR sequence derives from a female donor with early-stage non-small cell lung cancer. As DNA, the CDR3 is TGTGCCAGCAGCCCCAGAGGGTGGTTAGATACCCAGTACTTC. Translation gives CASSPRGWLDTQYF.